The 7 T cell receptor beta chains presented below share a single source sample, sequenced in a study of T cell responses to AZD1222 COVID-19 vaccine. Sequenced by immunoSEQ multiplex PCR; TCRdb stores in-frame clones only, minus some. The table shows roughly 87,000 clones, with around nine tenths occurring only once. The starting material was peripheral blood, obtained 28 days after the second AZD1222 dose. These receptors were collected from an adult who received the AZD1222 COVID-19 vaccine.

The chain links TRBV5-8 to TRBJ2-5; tentative D call: TRBD1 (5 bases). Trimming took off 5 bases at V and 2 bases at J, with 16 bases between the two ends. Per the germline V gene, CDR1 is SGHTS and CDR2 is YDEGEE. The length of the CDR3 is 15 residues. CDR3 residues: CASRFGRQIQETQYF. The CDR3 coding sequence is TGTGCCAGCAGGTTTGGACGACAGATACAAGAGACCCAGTACTTC. The entire variable domain, with the rest obtained from reference TRBV5-8 and TRBJ2-5, is as follows: EAGVTQSPTHLIKTRGQQATLRCSPISGHTSVYWYQQALGLGLQFLLWYDEGEERNRGNFPPRFSGRQFPNYSSELNVNALELEDSALYLCASRFGRQIQETQYFGPGTRLLVL.

The J gene is TRBJ2-5, the V gene TRBV20-1, with unresolved D. The CDR3 covers 11 residues. CDR1 DFQATT and CDR2 SNEGSKA come from the germline V gene (reference sequence). The germline V and J ends were trimmed by 6 bases and 1 base, with 6 bases remaining between them. The CDR3 here is CSAATQETQYF. In DNA, the CDR3 is TGCAGTGCGGCAACCCAAGAGACCCAGTACTTC.

This chain uses TRBV2 with TRBJ1-5; D is uncertain. Trimming took off 2 bases at V and 5 bases at J, with 10 bases between the two ends. Germline lookup yields CDR1 SNHLY and CDR2 FYNNEI. The CDR3 loop spans 14 amino acids. The CDR3, as DNA: TGTGCCAGCAGTGAAATGGCAGTAGATCAGCCCCAGCATTTT. Protein product: CASSEMAVDQPQHF.

This clone is a singleton in its sample. The chain is built from TRBV27 and TRBJ2-2; D is perhaps TRBD1 (5 bases). Trimming pared 5 bases from V and 7 bases from J, leaving 20 bases between. The CDR3 covers 16 residues. Germline V gene sequence: CDR1 MNHEY, CDR2 SMNVEV (reference sequence). The CDR3 nucleotides read TGTGCCAGCAGTCAAAGGACATTAGCTTCTGTCGGGGAGCTGTTTTTT. Amino acid sequence: CASSQRTLASVGELFF.

This clone occurred a few times. This sequence joins TRBV19 and TRBJ2-6; tentatively, D is TRBD2 (5 bases). V lost 6 bases to trimming and J lost 0 bases, with 15 bases between them. Germline V gives CDR1 LNHDA, CDR2 SQIVND (reference sequence). This CDR3 has 17 residues. The CDR3 region is CASRISTTSSGANVLTF. The CDR3 coding sequence is TGTGCCAGTAGAATCTCGACAACTAGCTCTGGGGCCAACGTCCTGACTTTC.

This rearrangement joins TRBV6-2 or TRBV6-3 to TRBJ2-1, with D possibly called TRBD1 or TRBD2 (5 bases each). Germline assignment: CDR1 MNHEY and CDR2 SVGEGT. There are 21 residues in the CDR3. The ends were cut back, 6 bases at V and 0 bases at J, with 30 bases in the middle. CDR3: CASSPLFEGWVTQPSYNEQFF. In DNA, the CDR3 is TGTGCCAGCAGCCCCCTATTCGAGGGGTGGGTAACGCAGCCCTCCTACAATGAGCAGTTCTTC.

This rearrangement joins TRBV7-8 to TRBJ1-6, with TRBD1 matching over 12 bases. After removal of 0 bases from V and 6 bases from J, the junction contained 15 bases not matched to a gene. This CDR3 contains 21 residues. The germline gives CDR1 SGHVS, CDR2 FQNEAQ. The CDR3 sequence: CASSLAYGDRGLGVTNSPLHF. DNA for the CDR3: TGTGCCAGCAGCTTAGCATATGGGGACAGGGGGCTAGGGGTGACTAATTCACCCCTCCACTTT.